This TCR beta chain was recovered during a study of a mutant IDH1 vaccine in newly diagnosed glioma. At the level of the study: Vaccination started 4-6 weeks after radiotherapy alone, or with temozolomide cycles. Averaging roughly 40 years of age, treated patients were around 60% male and approximately 38% female. Patients were pretreated with radiotherapy, temozolomide, or both, mostly both.

The data were produced by immunoSEQ multiplex PCR, yet TCRdb's version contains in-frame clones alone and is incomplete. The data hold approximately 81,000 clones, with 65% to 90% observed a single time. Time point indicated: week 23, last vaccination. Alongside topical imiquimod, each dose of vaccine comprised 300 ug of mutant IDH1 20-mer peptide. Overall study results and limits: Pseudoprogression seemed unlinked to shifts in top peripheral T cell clonotypes.

A note on this clone: No antigen is known for it.

The CDR3 is made up of 14 amino acids. Per the germline V gene, CDR1 is SEHNR and CDR2 is FQNEAQ (reference sequence). Trimming left V 5 bases short and J 1 base short, with 9 bases between. The material was PBMCs, obtained from a glioma patient whose treatment included an IDH1 peptide vaccine. The chain couples TRBV7-9 to TRBJ1-5, with D perhaps TRBD1 (6 bases). The receptor's source is a man aged 25-45 years with glioma. Some clones in this sample may be carry-over from other donors' samples. The CDR3 loop reads CASSRGTSNQPQHF. CDR3 nucleotides: TGTGCCAGCAGCCGTGGGACAAGCAATCAGCCCCAGCATTTT.